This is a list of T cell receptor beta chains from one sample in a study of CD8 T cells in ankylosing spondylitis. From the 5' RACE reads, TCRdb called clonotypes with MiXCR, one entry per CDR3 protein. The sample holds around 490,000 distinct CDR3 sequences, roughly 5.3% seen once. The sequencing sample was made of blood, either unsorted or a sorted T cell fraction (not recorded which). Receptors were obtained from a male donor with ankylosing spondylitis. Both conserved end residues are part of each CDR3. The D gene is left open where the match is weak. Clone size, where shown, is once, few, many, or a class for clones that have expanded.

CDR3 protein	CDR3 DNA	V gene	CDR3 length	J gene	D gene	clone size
CASSPRQGTNYGYTF	TGTGCCAGCAGTCCACGACAGGGTACTAACTATGGCTACACCTTC	TRBV27	15	TRBJ1-2	TRBD1	many
CASGSRNGGNTIYF	TGTGCCAGCGGATCCCGAAATGGTGGAAACACCATATATTTT	TRBV7-2	14	TRBJ1-3	-	few
CASSYLRLAEGTNNEQFF	TGTGCCAGCAGTTACTTACGACTAGCGGAAGGAACTAACAATGAGCAGTTCTTC	TRBV6-5	18	TRBJ2-1	TRBD2	-
CGVAGGSYNEQFF	TGCGGCGTAGCGGGAGGTTCCTACAATGAGCAGTTCTTC	TRBV20-1	13	TRBJ2-1	TRBD2	-
CAWSVKENSNQPQHF	TGTGCCTGGAGTGTTAAGGAAAATAGCAATCAGCCCCAGCATTTT	TRBV30	15	TRBJ1-5	-	few
CASSVGLAGTDTQYF	TGTGCCAGCAGCGTCGGACTAGCGGGAACAGATACGCAGTATTTT	TRBV11-2	15	TRBJ2-3	TRBD2	many
CAISDSGRGHGYTF	TGTGCCATCAGTGATTCAGGGAGGGGGCATGGCTACACCTTC	TRBV10-3	14	TRBJ1-2	TRBD1	many
CASSRPGTPRETQYF	TGTGCCAGCAGTAGACCCGGGACACCTCGGGAGACCCAGTACTTC	TRBV6-2/TRBV6-3	15	TRBJ2-5	-	many
CASSLDSRRQFF	TGTGCCAGCAGCTTAGATTCAAGGCGCCAGTTCTTC	TRBV11-2	12	TRBJ2-1	-	many
CASSTTSGDPTVHEQYF	TGCGCCAGCAGCACAACTAGCGGGGACCCAACTGTCCACGAGCAGTACTTC	TRBV5-1	17	TRBJ2-7	TRBD2	many
CASSYSFSGETQYF	TGTGCCAGCAGTTACTCGTTTAGCGGTGAGACCCAGTACTTC	TRBV6-5	14	TRBJ2-5	-	many
CASSFRANQPQHF	TGTGCCAGCAGCTTTAGGGCAAATCAGCCCCAGCATTTT	TRBV5-6	13	TRBJ1-5	-	many
CASSQELGQVAETQYF	TGTGCCAGCAGCCAAGAATTGGGACAAGTGGCGGAGACCCAGTACTTC	TRBV4-2	16	TRBJ2-5	-	many
CASSLGLAGGGLTNYGYTF	TGCGCCAGCAGCTTGGGCCTCGCAGGCGGAGGCCTTACTAACTATGGCTACACCTTC	TRBV5-1	19	TRBJ1-2	-	many
CSARFPGQSYEQYF	TGCAGTGCTAGATTCCCGGGACAGTCCTACGAGCAGTACTTC	TRBV20-1	14	TRBJ2-7	TRBD1	many
CSARGSRTTF	TGCAGTGCTAGAGGGTCCAGGACAACCTTC	TRBV20-1	10	TRBJ1-2	-	many
CASSNPRGGNEAFF	TGTGCCAGCAGTAATCCCCGAGGGGGGAATGAAGCTTTCTTT	TRBV6-2/TRBV6-3	14	TRBJ1-1	-	many
CATSRAGGHEKLFF	TGTGCCACCAGCAGAGCCGGGGGACATGAAAAACTGTTTTTT	TRBV15	14	TRBJ1-4	-	many
CSASARDRGFAFF	TGCAGTGCTAGTGCCCGAGACAGGGGGTTTGCTTTCTTT	TRBV20-1	13	TRBJ1-1	TRBD1	many
CASSFAAGGPGDEQFF	TGCGCCAGCAGCTTCGCAGCGGGGGGGCCTGGAGATGAGCAGTTCTTC	TRBV5-1	16	TRBJ2-1	TRBD2	many
CASSPTRQGNYGYTF	TGTGCCAGCAGTCCGACTCGACAGGGCAACTATGGCTACACCTTC	TRBV12-3/TRBV12-4	15	TRBJ1-2	TRBD1	many
CASSGTDQFF	TGTGCCAGCAGCGGGACTGACCAGTTCTTC	TRBV5-6	10	TRBJ2-1	-	many
CSARGGWETQYF	TGCAGTGCCAGAGGAGGGTGGGAGACCCAGTACTTC	TRBV20-1	12	TRBJ2-5	-	many
CATSGAYSYNEQFF	TGTGCCACCAGTGGGGCGTATTCCTACAATGAGCAGTTCTTC	TRBV24-1	14	TRBJ2-1	-	many
CAISESSQGANEQYF	TGTGCCATCAGTGAGTCGAGTCAGGGGGCGAATGAGCAGTACTTC	TRBV10-3	15	TRBJ2-7	TRBD1	many
CASSQDPLGNNEQFF	TGCGCCAGCAGCCAGGACCCCCTCGGGAACAATGAGCAGTTCTTC	TRBV4-3	15	TRBJ2-1	-	many
CASSPMTSGGSKNIQYF	TGCGCCAGCAGCCCGATGACTAGCGGGGGGTCCAAAAACATTCAGTACTTC	TRBV5-1	17	TRBJ2-4	TRBD2	many
CASSLKSGTLYEQYF	TGTGCCAGCAGTTTAAAAAGCGGGACCCTCTACGAGCAGTACTTC	TRBV12-3/TRBV12-4	15	TRBJ2-7	TRBD2	many
CASSLWQGQETQYF	TGCGCCAGCAGCTTGTGGCAGGGGCAGGAGACCCAGTACTTC	TRBV5-1	14	TRBJ2-5	-	many
CASSTSDGHLSYEQYF	TGTGCCAGCAGCACCTCAGACGGACACCTCTCCTACGAGCAGTACTTC	TRBV7-2	16	TRBJ2-7	-	many
CASSLVPGHPDYGYTF	TGTGCCAGCAGCTTAGTTCCGGGACACCCAGACTATGGCTACACCTTC	TRBV7-2	16	TRBJ1-2	-	many
CASSFPSGSGDEQFF	TGTGCCAGCAGTTTTCCTAGCGGGAGCGGGGATGAGCAGTTCTTC	TRBV12-3/TRBV12-4	15	TRBJ2-1	TRBD2	many
CASSQDRDVGYTF	TGCGCCAGCAGCCAAGATAGGGACGTTGGCTACACCTTC	TRBV4-3	13	TRBJ1-2	-	many
CASEPGVNTEAFF	TGTGCCAGCGAACCAGGGGTGAACACTGAAGCTTTCTTT	TRBV12-3/TRBV12-4	13	TRBJ1-1	-	many
CSVASNELAKNIQYF	TGCAGCGTAGCATCGAACGAGCTAGCCAAAAACATTCAGTACTTC	TRBV29-1	15	TRBJ2-4	-	many
CSVFIATNEKLFF	TGCAGCGTCTTCATTGCAACTAATGAAAAACTGTTTTTT	TRBV29-1	13	TRBJ1-4	-	many
CATSDGRSLYGYTF	TGTGCCACCAGTGACGGACGGTCCCTCTATGGCTACACCTTC	TRBV24-1	14	TRBJ1-2	-	many
CASSEEAGGYYNEQFF	TGCGCCAGCAGTGAAGAGGCGGGAGGGTACTACAATGAGCAGTTCTTC	TRBV10-2	16	TRBJ2-1	TRBD2	many
CASSRTSGRAYEQYF	TGTGCCAGCAGTCGGACTAGCGGGAGGGCCTACGAGCAGTACTTC	TRBV7-6	15	TRBJ2-7	TRBD2	-
CSGEGLTGELFF	TGCAGCGGGGAAGGATTAACCGGGGAGCTGTTTTTT	TRBV29-1	12	TRBJ2-2	-	many
CSADRGNTGELFF	TGCAGTGCGGACAGGGGGAACACCGGGGAGCTGTTTTTT	TRBV20-1	13	TRBJ2-2	TRBD1	many